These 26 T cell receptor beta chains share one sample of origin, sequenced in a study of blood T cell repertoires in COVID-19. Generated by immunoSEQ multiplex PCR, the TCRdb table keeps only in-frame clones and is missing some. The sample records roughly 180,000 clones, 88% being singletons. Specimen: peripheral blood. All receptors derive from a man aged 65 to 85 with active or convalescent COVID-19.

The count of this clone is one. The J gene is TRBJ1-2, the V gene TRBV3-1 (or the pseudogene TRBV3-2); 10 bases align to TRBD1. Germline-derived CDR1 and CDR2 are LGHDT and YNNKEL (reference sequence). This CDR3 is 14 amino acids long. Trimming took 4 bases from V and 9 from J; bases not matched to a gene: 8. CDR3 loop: CASSPTGGYFSYTF. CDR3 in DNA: TGTGCCAGCAGCCCGACAGGGGGCTATTTTAGCTACACCTTC.

CDR3 nucleotides: TGTGCCAGTAAACAAACCGGGACAGGGCCTCCGGGGAGCTCCTACAATGAGCAGTTCTTC. Residues: CASKQTGTGPPGSSYNEQFF. V gene TRBV19 combines with J gene TRBJ2-1; 9 bases are shared with TRBD1. The germline V gene encodes CDR1 LNHDA and CDR2 SQIVND (reference sequence). V shed 7 bases, J shed 0 bases, and the junction held 19 bases outside the gene matches. The CDR3 extends over 20 amino acids.

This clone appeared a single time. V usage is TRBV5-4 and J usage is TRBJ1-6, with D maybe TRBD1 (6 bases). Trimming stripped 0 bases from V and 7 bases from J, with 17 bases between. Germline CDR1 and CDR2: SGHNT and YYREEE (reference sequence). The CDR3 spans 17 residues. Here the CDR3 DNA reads TGTGCCAGCAGCTTGGGAGGCCAAGGTAGGGGGAATTCACCCCTCCACTTT. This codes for CASSLGGQGRGNSPLHF.

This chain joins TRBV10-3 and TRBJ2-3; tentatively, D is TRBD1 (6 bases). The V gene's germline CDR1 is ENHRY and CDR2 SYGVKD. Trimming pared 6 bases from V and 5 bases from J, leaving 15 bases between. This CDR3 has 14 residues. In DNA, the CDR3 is TGTGCCATCAGGAAACAGGGTTTTGTAGATACGCAGTATTTT. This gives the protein CAIRKQGFVDTQYF.

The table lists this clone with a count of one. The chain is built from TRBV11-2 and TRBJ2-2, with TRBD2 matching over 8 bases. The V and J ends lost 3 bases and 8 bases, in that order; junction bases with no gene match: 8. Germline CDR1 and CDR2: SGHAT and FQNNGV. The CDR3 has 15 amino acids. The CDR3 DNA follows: TGTGCCAGCAGCTTCACGGACTCGGGAGGGGGGGAGCTGTTTTTT. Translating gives CASSFTDSGGGELFF.

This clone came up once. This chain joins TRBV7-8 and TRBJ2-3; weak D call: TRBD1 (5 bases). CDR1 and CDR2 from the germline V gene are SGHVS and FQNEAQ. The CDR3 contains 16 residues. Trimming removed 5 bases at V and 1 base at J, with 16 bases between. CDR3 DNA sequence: TGTGCCAGCAGCACCACCCAGGGTCGTGGCACAGATACGCAGTATTTT. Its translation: CASSTTQGRGTDTQYF. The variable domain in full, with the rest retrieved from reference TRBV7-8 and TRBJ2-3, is GAGVSQSPRYKVAKRGQDVALRCDPISGHVSLFWYQQALGQGPEFLTYFQNEAQLDKSGLPSDRFFAERPEGSVSTLKIQRTQQEDSAVYLCASSTTQGRGTDTQYFGPGTRLTVL.

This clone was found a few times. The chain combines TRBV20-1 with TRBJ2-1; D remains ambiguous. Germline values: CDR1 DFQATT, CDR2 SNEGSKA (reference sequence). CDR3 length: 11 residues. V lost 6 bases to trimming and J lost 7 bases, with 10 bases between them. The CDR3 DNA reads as TGCAGTGCCCCTTCTCGGAATGAGCAGTTCTTC. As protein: CSAPSRNEQFF.

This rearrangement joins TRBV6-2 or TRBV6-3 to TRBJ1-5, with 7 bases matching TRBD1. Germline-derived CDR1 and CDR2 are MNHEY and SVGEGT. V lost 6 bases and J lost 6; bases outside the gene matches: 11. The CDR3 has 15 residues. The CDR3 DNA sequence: TGTGCCAGCAGCCAGACAGGGTGGTTGAGTCAGCCCCAGCATTTT. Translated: CASSQTGWLSQPQHF.

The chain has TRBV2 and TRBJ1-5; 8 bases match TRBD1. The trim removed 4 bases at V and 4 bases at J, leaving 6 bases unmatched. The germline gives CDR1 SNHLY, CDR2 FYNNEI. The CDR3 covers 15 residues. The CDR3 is CASSADRGENQPQHF. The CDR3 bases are TGTGCCAGCAGTGCCGACAGGGGAGAAAATCAGCCCCAGCATTTT.

The CDR3 region is CASSLWGVLAGYNEQFF. CDR3 in DNA: TGTGCCAGCAGCTTATGGGGTGTACTAGCGGGATACAATGAGCAGTTCTTC. This chain links TRBV7-2 with TRBJ2-1; 10 positions match TRBD2. Germline-derived CDR1 and CDR2 are SGHTA and FQGNSA. J gave up 4 bases and V 2 bases, and 8 bases lay outside the gene matches. The CDR3 extends over 17 amino acids.

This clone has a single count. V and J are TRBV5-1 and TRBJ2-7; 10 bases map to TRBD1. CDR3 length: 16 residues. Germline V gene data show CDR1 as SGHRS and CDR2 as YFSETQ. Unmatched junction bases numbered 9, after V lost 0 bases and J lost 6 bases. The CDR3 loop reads CASSLDSETGGSEQYF. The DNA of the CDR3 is TGCGCCAGCAGCTTGGATTCCGAGACAGGGGGCAGCGAGCAGTACTTC.

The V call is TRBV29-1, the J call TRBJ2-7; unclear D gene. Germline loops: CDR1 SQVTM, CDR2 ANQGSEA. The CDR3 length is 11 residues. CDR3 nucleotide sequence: TGCAGTTTTTCGACTGTCTACGAGCAGTACTTC. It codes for CSFSTVYEQYF.

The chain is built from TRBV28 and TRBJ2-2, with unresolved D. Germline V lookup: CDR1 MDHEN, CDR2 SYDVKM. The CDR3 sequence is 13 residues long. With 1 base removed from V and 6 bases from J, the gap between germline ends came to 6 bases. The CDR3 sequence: CASSLSVPGELFF. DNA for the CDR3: TGTGCCAGCAGTTTATCGGTACCCGGGGAGCTGTTTTTT.

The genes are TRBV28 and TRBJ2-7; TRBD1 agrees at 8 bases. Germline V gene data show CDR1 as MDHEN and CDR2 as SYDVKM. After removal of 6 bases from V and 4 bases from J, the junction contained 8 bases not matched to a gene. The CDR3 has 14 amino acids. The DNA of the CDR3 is TGTGCCAGCAGGGACGACAGGGGTGTTTACGAGCAGTACTTC. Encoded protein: CASRDDRGVYEQYF.

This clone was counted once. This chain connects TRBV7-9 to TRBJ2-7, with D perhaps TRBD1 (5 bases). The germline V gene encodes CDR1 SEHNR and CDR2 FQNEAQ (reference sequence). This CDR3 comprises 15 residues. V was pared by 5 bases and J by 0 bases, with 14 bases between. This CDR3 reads CASSTPVGHSYEQYF. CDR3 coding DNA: TGTGCCAGCAGCACGCCGGTAGGACACTCCTACGAGCAGTACTTC.

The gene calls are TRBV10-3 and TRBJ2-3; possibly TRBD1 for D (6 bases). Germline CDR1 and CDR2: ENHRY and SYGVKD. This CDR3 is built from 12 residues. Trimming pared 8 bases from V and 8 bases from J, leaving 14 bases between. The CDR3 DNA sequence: TGTGCCATCTGGGGTAAAGGGGGTACGCAGTATTTT. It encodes CAIWGKGGTQYF.

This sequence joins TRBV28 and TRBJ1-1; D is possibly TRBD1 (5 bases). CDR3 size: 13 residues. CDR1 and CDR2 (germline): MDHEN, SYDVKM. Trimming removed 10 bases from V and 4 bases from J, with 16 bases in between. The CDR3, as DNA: TGTGCCACTCGGGGCCAGGGAGGCACTGAAGCTTTCTTT. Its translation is CATRGQGGTEAFF.

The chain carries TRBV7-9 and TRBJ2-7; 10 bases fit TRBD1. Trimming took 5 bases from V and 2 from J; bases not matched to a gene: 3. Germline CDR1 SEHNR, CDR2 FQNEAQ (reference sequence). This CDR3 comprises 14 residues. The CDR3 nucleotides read TGTGCCAGCAGCCACGGGACAGGGGCCTACGAGCAGTACTTC. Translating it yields CASSHGTGAYEQYF.

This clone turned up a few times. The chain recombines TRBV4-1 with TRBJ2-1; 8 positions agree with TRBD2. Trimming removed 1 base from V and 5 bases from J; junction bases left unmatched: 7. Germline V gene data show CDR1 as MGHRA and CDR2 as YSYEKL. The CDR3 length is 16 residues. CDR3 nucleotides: TGCGCCAGCAGCCAAGGGCGACTAGCGTGGAACAATGAGCAGTTCTTC. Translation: CASSQGRLAWNNEQFF.

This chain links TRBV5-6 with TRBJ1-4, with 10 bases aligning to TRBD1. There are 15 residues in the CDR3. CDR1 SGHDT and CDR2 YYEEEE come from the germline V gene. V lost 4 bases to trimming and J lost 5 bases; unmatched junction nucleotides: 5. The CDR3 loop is CASSREDRGNEKLFF. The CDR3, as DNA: TGTGCCAGCAGCCGGGAGGACAGGGGGAATGAAAAACTGTTTTTT.

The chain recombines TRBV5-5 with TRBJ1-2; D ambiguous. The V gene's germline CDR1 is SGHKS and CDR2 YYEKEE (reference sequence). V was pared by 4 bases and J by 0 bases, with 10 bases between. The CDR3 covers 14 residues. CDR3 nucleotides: TGTGCCAGCAGCCCGCAAGTAGCTAACTATGGCTACACCTTC. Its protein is CASSPQVANYGYTF.

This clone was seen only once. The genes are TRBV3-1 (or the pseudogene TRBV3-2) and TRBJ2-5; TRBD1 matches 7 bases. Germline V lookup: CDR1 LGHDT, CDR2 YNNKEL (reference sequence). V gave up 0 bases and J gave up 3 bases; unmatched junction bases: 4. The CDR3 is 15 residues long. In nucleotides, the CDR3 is TGTGCCAGCAGCCAAGATCCAGGGGGTGAAGAGACCCAGTACTTC. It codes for CASSQDPGGEETQYF.

The CDR3 region has the DNA TGTGCCACCAGCATGGGACAGATCGGCCAAGAGACCCAGTACTTC. Translation: CATSMGQIGQETQYF. The chain combines TRBV15 with TRBJ2-5; TRBD1 matches at 7 bases. This CDR3 is 15 amino acids long. Germline assignment: CDR1 LNHNV and CDR2 YYDKDF (reference sequence). V was pared by 4 bases and J by 1 base, with 6 bases of the junction left unmatched.

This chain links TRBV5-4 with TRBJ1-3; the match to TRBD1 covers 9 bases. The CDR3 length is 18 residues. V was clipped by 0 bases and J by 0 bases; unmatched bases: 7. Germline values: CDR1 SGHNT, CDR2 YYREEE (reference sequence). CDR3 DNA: TGTGCCAGCAGCTTGGGGGGACAGGGTTTACTCTCTGGAAACACCATATATTTT. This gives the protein CASSLGGQGLLSGNTIYF.

CDR3 in amino acids: CASSRDGTPGELFF. In DNA form, the CDR3 reads TGTGCCAGCAGCCGCGATGGGACTCCCGGGGAGCTGTTTTTT. The rearrangement links TRBV3-1 (or the pseudogene TRBV3-2) to TRBJ2-2, with D perhaps matching TRBD2 (6 bases). CDR1 is LGHDT, CDR2 YNNKEL, per germline (reference sequence). V dropped 4 bases and J dropped 6 bases, with 12 bases sitting between them. CDR3 length: 14 residues.

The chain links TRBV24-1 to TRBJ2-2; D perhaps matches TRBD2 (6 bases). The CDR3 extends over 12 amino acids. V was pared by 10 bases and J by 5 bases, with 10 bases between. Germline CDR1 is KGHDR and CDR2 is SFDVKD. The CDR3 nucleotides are TGTGCCACTGGGGCGGGGACCGGGGAGCTGTTTTTT. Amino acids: CATGAGTGELFF.